This note documents a single T cell receptor beta chain sequence. The antigen remains unidentified. Since a much larger clone is just one base distant, this may be a read error. With a J-beta primer mix and a sample-barcoded 5' primer, a second PCR ran about 6 to 11 cycles. TCRdb re-derived calls from the 5' RACE reads in MiXCR, one entry per CDR3 protein. The sample shows about 570,000 distinct CDR3 sequences, approximately 25% of them seen only once. The sample belongs to a study of blood T cells in healthy people across ages. Whole-study findings and limits: Estimates of total diversity, which came from one million sequenced T cells, were considered to be underestimates.

Germline-derived CDR1 and CDR2 are SQVTM and ANQGSEA. The CDR3 is 15 residues long. The TCR originated in a woman in her seventies in good health. This chain uses TRBV29-1 with TRBJ2-2; maybe TRBD1 (6 bases). The sequenced sample was blood. The CDR3 loop reads CSVAEQGADTRELFF. DNA for the CDR3: TGCAGCGTTGCAGAACAGGGAGCGGACACCAGGGAGCTGTTTTTT.